This TCR beta chain originates from a study of post-analysis software for immune sequencing data. Study-level findings and limits: Relative to controls, patients had about 5 TRBV segments at higher frequency, with TRBV5-6, TRBV5-1 and TRBV20-1 among these.

CDR1 is SGHTA, CDR2 FQGNSA, per germline. The CDR3 totals 15 residues. V shed 9 bases, J shed 0 bases, and the junction held 5 bases outside the gene matches. Libraries were made from TCR beta cDNA, and they carried unique molecular identifiers. TCRdb reanalysed the PCR reads using MiXCR and keeps one entry per CDR3 protein. This table has 550,000 to 700,000 distinct CDR3 sequences, about 44% appearing once. This clonotype has only a few counts. As yet, its antigen is unknown. The sequenced sample consisted of blood. The rearrangement uses TRBV7-2 and TRBJ1-6; 7 nucleotides align to TRBD1. The sequence came from a girl between 10 and 17 years old with multiple sclerosis. CDR3 nucleotide sequence: TGTGCCAGACCGACAGGGAGCTCCTATAATTCACCCCTCCACTTT. It encodes CARPTGSSYNSPLHF.